The T cell receptor (beta chain) under discussion was sequenced for a study of Ad26.COV2.S vaccination and SARS-CoV-2 variants (dated by TCRdb to the early 2020s). Some background on the complete study: Vaccine-arm donors were drawn from COV1001, a multicentre, randomized, double-blind, placebo-controlled phase I-IIa trial of Ad26.COV2.S in healthy adults. Ad26.COV2.S was given intramuscularly at 5x10^10 or 1x10^11 viral particles, as a single shot or as two shots 56 days apart. TCRbeta repertoire sequencing served as the tool for gauging how specific and how broad the SARS-CoV-2-reactive T cell receptors were following Ad26.COV2.S vaccination. A total of approximately 30 samples were included in the TCR-sequenced set, comprising roughly 20 Ad26.COV2.S vaccine recipients, 5 placebo recipients and 8 SARS-CoV-2 convalescent individuals. Trial participants were randomized into five groups of five: low-dose or high-dose Ad26.COV2.S given once or twice, or placebo on both occasions. Investigators did not know the trial group allocation while performing experiments and assessing outcomes. Broad study findings and their caveats: Vaccine and placebo recipients had comparable non-spike TCR breadth, which fits with the vaccine containing only spike. Substantial breadth of spike-specific CD8+ and CD4+ T cell responses was reported after vaccination. The authors noted that the TCR breadth and depth analyses may have underestimated total T cell responses. Spike-specific TCR breadth was higher in Ad26.COV2.S recipients than in placebo recipients (P = 0.0014). The study was not powered for comparison of responses between vaccine doses or regimens.

At the junction V is shortened by 7 bases and J by 0 bases, with 7 bases in between. The CDR3, cysteine through phenylalanine, is 14 amino acids long. Of all the DNA, just the CDR3 is kept, 42 bases in frame from base 1. The germline V gene yields MDHEN for CDR1 and SYDVKM for CDR2. Details on this clone: The antigen it binds to is not known. One base away there is no much larger clone; base qualities are not given.

TCRbeta CDR3 regions were sequenced with the immunoSEQ Assay. After extraction, genomic DNA underwent amplification by bias-controlled multiplex PCR, followed by high-throughput sequencing. On the authors' methods: Collapsing and filtering of sequences were performed to quantify the absolute abundance of each unique TCRbeta CDR3 region. T cell fraction was estimated by normalization of TCRbeta template counts to usable DNA, with usable DNA being measured through amplification of reference genes present in all nucleated cells. Repertoire TCRs were annotated as SARS-CoV-2-specific by exact matching of V gene, CDR3 amino acid sequence and J gene to a known reactive TCR set. The reference SARS-CoV-2 TCR set was derived from MIRA and filtered for enrichment in COVID-19-positive ImmuneCODE repertoires, a step that removed public or cross-reactive TCRs. Based on the MIRA antigens, annotated TCRs were further analysed at the level of specific ORF or position within ORF. Depth was the summed frequency of annotated unique rearrangements, while breadth was defined as annotated unique rearrangements over total unique productive rearrangements. Two-sided Wilcoxon rank-sum tests were applied when comparing TCR breadth between groups. The clones in this table, taken by TCRdb from immuneACCESS, are in-frame only. Not every clone is retained; where verified, under half of the shortfall comes from an unresolved V gene, and the cause of the rest is unknown. The DNA gave D and trimming, while V, J and clone size come from that table. The sample table shows under 600,000 clones, and nearly 90% are seen once. The ten largest clones add up to 1.5% to 2% of the sample.

In light of the paper, this sample's treatment or condition label describes: about 20 received Ad26.COV2.S at low or high dose, single or two shots; about five received placebo; per-sample allocation not given. Repertoires of vaccine and placebo recipients were sequenced from samples taken on day 63 after the first injection. Cohort 1b enrolled roughly 25 adults aged 18-55 years at a single site in Boston, USA, between 29 July and 7 August 2020. Ad26.COV2.S was a replication-incompetent adenovirus type 26 vector that expressed a prefusion-stabilized SARS-CoV-2 spike protein derived from the original Wuhan strain.

The sequence is built from TRBV28 and TRBJ2-6; no confident D gene assignment can be made. The source is a person between 18 and 65 years old who received the Ad26.COV2.S COVID-19 vaccine or a placebo. The sequences come from peripheral blood, collected in a trial of Ad26.COV2.S vaccine versus placebo. CDR3 loop: CASTLSSGANVLTF. The nucleotide sequence is TGTGCCAGCACGCTTAGCTCTGGGGCCAACGTCCTGACTTTC.